The present T cell receptor (beta chain) was sequenced within a study of T cell responses to AZD1222 COVID-19 vaccine. Clones were sequenced by immunoSEQ multiplex PCR, and TCRdb holds only the in-frame ones, with some missing. The sample holds fewer than 120,000 clones, roughly four fifths seen once. This clone was detected only once. Germline CDR1 reads KGHSH; CDR2 reads LQKENI. V lost 3 bases, J lost 0 bases, and 8 bases lay in between. The CDR3 spans 15 residues. The chain recombines TRBV18 with TRBJ2-2; either TRBD1 or TRBD2 may supply D (5 bases each). The clonotype originates from an adult in good health. The specimen was peripheral blood, collected on day 0 of AZD1222 vaccination. The CDR3 reads CASSPRGTNTGELFF. In nucleotides, the CDR3 is TGTGCCAGCTCACCGAGGGGTACGAACACCGGGGAGCTGTTTTTT. Variable domain in full (rest from reference TRBV18 and TRBJ2-2): NAGVMQNPRHLVRRRGQEARLRCSPMKGHSHVYWYRQLPEEGLKFMVYLQKENIIDESGMPKERFSAEFPKEGPSILRIQQVVRGDSAAYFCASSPRGTNTGELFFGEGSRLTVL.